The 22 T cell receptor beta chains below were found in one sample sequenced in a study of blood T cell repertoires in COVID-19. TCRdb's table, derived via immunoSEQ multiplex PCR, lists solely in-frame clones and lacks some. The sample lists 150,000 to 200,000 clones; roughly 85% were seen once. The material sequenced was PBMCs or T cells enriched from blood (not recorded which). The receptors originated from a woman aged 18-29 years who had recovered from COVID-19.

The V and J genes are TRBV7-8 and TRBJ2-1, with 7 bases aligning to TRBD2. Unmatched junction bases numbered 9, after V lost 5 bases and J lost 8 bases. Germline assignment: CDR1 SGHVS and CDR2 FQNEAQ. This CDR3 comprises 14 residues. The CDR3 region is CASSPGLVRDEQFF. The CDR3, as DNA: TGTGCCAGCAGCCCAGGACTAGTTCGAGATGAGCAGTTCTTC.

V is TRBV28 and J is TRBJ1-1; 10 bases fit TRBD1. CDR1 is MDHEN, CDR2 SYDVKM, per germline. After removal of 7 bases from V and 0 bases from J, the junction contained 5 bases not matched to a gene. The CDR3 loop spans 15 amino acids. CDR3 sequence reads: CASIWTGGVNTEAFF. DNA for the CDR3: TGTGCCAGCATTTGGACAGGGGGGGTGAACACTGAAGCTTTCTTT. The whole variable domain, remainder taken from reference TRBV28 and TRBJ1-1, is DVKVTQSSRYLVKRTGEKVFLECVQDMDHENMFWYRQDPGLGLRLIYFSYDVKMKEKGDIPEGYSVSREKKERFSLILESASTNQTSMYLCASIWTGGVNTEAFFGQGTRLTVV.

This clone was found many times. This chain connects TRBV5-1 to TRBJ2-7, with D tentatively TRBD2 (5 bases). The CDR3 extends over 16 amino acids. V lost 3 bases and J lost 0, with 16 bases in between. Germline V gene sequence: CDR1 SGHRS, CDR2 YFSETQ. The CDR3, as DNA: TGCGCCAGCAGCTGGACTGGAGGACTGTCCTCCTACGAGCAGTACTTC. Residues: CASSWTGGLSSYEQYF.

The chain uses TRBV6-5 and TRBJ2-7; 7 nucleotides align to TRBD1. The CDR3 loop spans 15 amino acids. Germline V CDR1 and CDR2: MNHEY, SVGAGI. V dropped 5 bases and J dropped 2; count of bases not matched to a gene: 9. As DNA, the CDR3 is TGTGCCAGCAGTAAGGGGGCGATGGGTCCCTACGAGCAGTACTTC. It specifies CASSKGAMGPYEQYF.

The CDR3 region has the DNA TGTGCCAGCAGCTCATCCGGACAGGGGCCACTAGCCAAAAACATTCAGTACTTC. The encoded protein is CASSSSGQGPLAKNIQYF. The J gene is TRBJ2-4, the V gene TRBV5-6; TRBD1 aligns across 9 bases. This CDR3 has 18 amino acids. CDR1 SGHDT and CDR2 YYEEEE come from the germline V gene. J was trimmed by 0 bases and V by 3 bases; bases with no gene match: 10.

The V and J genes are TRBV28 and TRBJ1-1; D gene unclear. This CDR3 is 15 amino acids long. CDR1 is MDHEN, CDR2 SYDVKM, per germline. V was cut by 5 bases and J by 8 bases, with 21 bases left in between. The CDR3 spells CASSPPSALNPEAFF. The CDR3 DNA is TGTGCCAGCAGTCCCCCAAGTGCCCTAAACCCCGAAGCTTTCTTT.

The chain links TRBV4-1 to TRBJ1-4, with 7 positions matching TRBD1. This CDR3 comprises 17 residues. The trim removed 0 bases at V and 8 bases at J, leaving 12 bases unmatched. The V gene's germline CDR1 is MGHRA and CDR2 YSYEKL. The DNA of the CDR3 is TGCGCCAGCAGCCAAGAGGCTTCGACAGGGCTAGGGGAAAAACTGTTTTTT. Residues: CASSQEASTGLGEKLFF.

The count of this clone is one. The chain employs TRBV28 and TRBJ2-7; no definite D call. This CDR3 has 14 residues. The germline V gene encodes CDR1 MDHEN and CDR2 SYDVKM. Trimming left V 2 bases short and J 6 bases short, with 14 bases between. The CDR3 is CASSLPLGPREQYF. The CDR3 nucleotides read TGTGCCAGCAGTTTACCCCTTGGTCCGCGCGAGCAGTACTTC. Drawing the rest from reference TRBV28 and TRBJ2-7, the complete variable domain is DVKVTQSSRYLVKRTGEKVFLECVQDMDHENMFWYRQDPGLGLRLIYFSYDVKMKEKGDIPEGYSVSREKKERFSLILESASTNQTSMYLCASSLPLGPREQYFGPGTRLTVT.

The V gene is TRBV27, the J gene TRBJ1-2; a possible D gene is TRBD1 (5 bases). Looked up from germline, CDR1 is MNHEY and CDR2 is SMNVEV (reference sequence). V dropped 2 bases and J dropped 11 bases, with 15 bases sitting between them. The CDR3 loop spans 13 amino acids. This CDR3 is CASSLSGGGGYTF. CDR3 in DNA: TGTGCCAGCAGTTTAAGCGGTGGGGGAGGGTACACCTTC.

This chain connects TRBV6-5 to TRBJ2-7, with 9 bases aligning to TRBD2. Germline values: CDR1 MNHEY, CDR2 SVGAGI. V lost 6 bases and J lost 2; bases outside the gene matches: 8. The CDR3 runs 15 residues. The CDR3 is CASRSGTSITYEQYF. CDR3 in DNA: TGTGCCAGCAGATCCGGGACTAGCATAACCTACGAGCAGTACTTC.

The rearrangement joins TRBV7-8 to TRBJ1-6; 8 bases map to TRBD1. V dropped 2 bases and J dropped 3; count of bases not matched to a gene: 3. This CDR3 comprises 16 residues. Germline CDR1 SGHVS, CDR2 FQNEAQ. CDR3 DNA: TGTGCCAGCAGCTTATCAGGGGGCAGCTATAATTCACCCCTCCACTTT. Amino acids: CASSLSGGSYNSPLHF.

The chain joins TRBV19 to TRBJ2-2; 8 nucleotides agree with TRBD2. Germline V gene lookup returns CDR1 LNHDA and CDR2 SQIVND (reference sequence). Trimming took 1 base from V and 4 from J; bases not matched to a gene: 5. The CDR3 is 16 amino acids. CDR3 in amino acids: CASSIAAGASTGELFF. Here the CDR3 DNA reads TGTGCCAGTAGTATAGCAGCGGGAGCGAGCACCGGGGAGCTGTTTTTT.

CDR3 in amino acids: CASSQVLQGAYEQYF. DNA for the CDR3: TGCGCCAGCAGCCAAGTTTTACAGGGGGCTTACGAGCAGTACTTC. V and J are TRBV4-1 and TRBJ2-7; 9 positions match TRBD1. Germline-derived CDR1 and CDR2 are MGHRA and YSYEKL. This CDR3 contains 15 residues. V gave up 1 base and J gave up 4 bases; unmatched junction bases: 5.

CDR3 loop: CASRTGGLNTEAFF. The CDR3 bases are TGTGCCAGCCGGACAGGGGGACTGAACACTGAAGCTTTCTTT. The rearrangement links TRBV6-5 to TRBJ1-1, with 10 bases that match TRBD1. CDR3 length: 14 residues. V shed 8 bases and J 0 bases; nucleotides not matched to a gene: 3. CDR1 and CDR2 from the germline V gene are MNHEY and SVGAGI.

The rearrangement links TRBV19 to TRBJ2-1; 7 bases align to TRBD1. After removal of 5 bases from V and 7 bases from J, the junction contained 14 bases not matched to a gene. The germline V gene has CDR1 LNHDA and CDR2 SQIVND (reference sequence). The CDR3 contains 16 residues. The CDR3 sequence is CASSPVLRGMNNEQFF. The CDR3 DNA is TGTGCCAGTAGTCCTGTCCTCAGGGGGATGAATAATGAGCAGTTCTTC.

The chain recombines TRBV19 with TRBJ1-2; 9 bases align to TRBD1. Germline-derived CDR1 and CDR2 are LNHDA and SQIVND (reference sequence). This CDR3 has 15 residues. Unmatched junction bases numbered 5, after V lost 2 bases and J lost 4 bases. The CDR3 DNA is TGTGCCAGTAGTATATCGGGACAGGGCATCTATGGCTACACCTTC. This codes for CASSISGQGIYGYTF.

V and J are TRBV4-3 and TRBJ1-2; tentatively, D is TRBD1 (5 bases). The CDR3 covers 17 residues. Deletions cut 0 bases from V and 8 bases from J, with 22 bases between. From germline, CDR1 is LGHNA and CDR2 YSLEER. The CDR3 loop is CASSQDLPSGTSSGYTF. The CDR3 coding sequence is TGCGCCAGCAGCCAAGACTTGCCATCCGGGACTTCGTCGGGCTACACCTTC.

This clone was seen a few times. The chain's CDR3 is CASSRAWDTEAFF. CDR3 coding DNA: TGTGCCAGCTCGCGGGCTTGGGACACTGAAGCTTTCTTT. V gene TRBV27 combines with J gene TRBJ1-1; D is ambiguous. Per germline, CDR1 MNHEY and CDR2 SMNVEV (reference sequence). The CDR3 covers 13 residues. V shed 8 bases and J shed 3 bases, with 13 bases lying between them.

The chain uses TRBV12-3 or TRBV12-4 and TRBJ1-2; a possible D gene is TRBD1 (6 bases). There are 13 residues in the CDR3. Trimming shortened V by 3 bases and J by 8 bases, and 13 bases separated the two germline ends. CDR3 residues: CASSLVAGVGYTF. CDR3 bases: TGTGCCAGCAGTTTGGTAGCAGGGGTCGGCTACACCTTC.

This chain joins TRBV19 and TRBJ1-6; maybe TRBD1 (5 bases). Deletions cut 5 bases from V and 7 bases from J, with 15 bases between. The CDR3 consists of 15 residues. The germline V gene has CDR1 LNHDA and CDR2 SQIVND (reference sequence). Written as DNA, the CDR3 is TGTGCCAGTAGTCCGTATGGGGGGGAAAATTCACCCCTCCACTTT. Encoded protein: CASSPYGGENSPLHF.

V gene TRBV12-5 combines with J gene TRBJ2-1, with 11 bases identical to TRBD2. Germline lookup yields CDR1 LGHNT and CDR2 FRNRAP. The CDR3 has 17 residues. Germline trimming cut 7 bases from V and 4 bases from J; bases unmatched to any gene: 12. CDR3 protein: CASAPEGVAGGYNEQFF. CDR3 nucleotide sequence: TGTGCTAGTGCCCCGGAGGGAGTAGCGGGGGGGTACAATGAGCAGTTCTTC. The full variable domain, completed using reference TRBV12-5 and TRBJ2-1, is DARVTQTPRHKVTEMGQEVTMRCQPILGHNTVFWYRQTMMQGLELLAYFRNRAPLDDSGMPKDRFSAEMPDATLATLKIQPSEPRDSAVYFCASAPEGVAGGYNEQFFGPGTRLTVL.

The V call is TRBV14, the J call TRBJ1-1; TRBD1 might be the D (5 bases). V gave up 4 bases and J gave up 0 bases, with 12 bases separating them. CDR3 size: 15 residues. Germline V gene data show CDR1 as SGHDN and CDR2 as FVKESK. The CDR3 here is CASSPLGGVNTEAFF. CDR3 in DNA: TGTGCCAGCAGCCCCTTGGGGGGGGTGAACACTGAAGCTTTCTTT.